This T cell receptor (beta chain) derives from a study of OX40 agonist ivuxolimab in advanced cancers. Study summary: Enrolled patients in dose escalation had cancers that were hepatocellular carcinoma, melanoma, renal cell or head and neck cancer. Broader study findings: The authors did not determine the antigen specificity of the expanded peripheral T cells. Partly responding patients at 0.1-3.0 mg/kg showed some of the smallest clonal expansion.

A remark on this clone: Its antigen is still unknown.

Assay used: immunoSEQ multiplex PCR; TCRdb lists only in-frame clones, some missing. The sample records 70,000 to 95,000 clones, 92% being singletons. The clonotype comes from an adult with an advanced solid tumor such as melanoma, head and neck, liver or kidney cancer. Material: CD4+ or CD8+ T cells sorted from blood, obtained in a trial of the OX40 agonist ivuxolimab.

The CDR3 sequence is CASSVGAGEGTDTQYF. The CDR3 coding sequence is TGTGCCAGCAGCGTAGGCGCGGGAGAGGGCACAGATACGCAGTATTTT. The rearrangement uses TRBV9 and TRBJ2-3; 7 nucleotides align to TRBD2. Germline V gene sequence: CDR1 SGDLS, CDR2 YYNGEE. The V segment lost 0 bases and the J segment 1 base; nucleotides outside the gene matches: 5. This CDR3 region has 16 residues.